This TCR beta chain was documented in a study of STAT5B mutations in CD4+ large granular lymphocyte leukemia. Turning to the study itself: The CDR3 'QG' motif was associated with a particular HLA allele among healthy donors.

Regarding this clone: What it binds is not known.

Study conclusions and caveats: Main leukemic clonotypes were patient-specific, but under 30% appeared at low frequency elsewhere. Patient CD4-sorted repertoires stayed more clonal than healthy ones after leukemic-clone removal. Top patient clones used TRBV06 genes more often: 8/27 versus 2/35 in controls.

The method was immunoSEQ multiplex PCR; TCRdb's version includes in-frame clones alone and lacks a portion of them. The sample includes tens of thousands of clones, approximately 84% of them seen just once. This CDR3 contains 14 residues. V trimming: 8 bases; J trimming: 8 bases; junction bases outside the gene matches: 9. CDR1 is SNHLY, CDR2 FYNNEI, per germline. The chain uses TRBV2 and TRBJ2-1; 10 bases are shared with TRBD2. This receptor was taken from a human donor in good health. The sequenced sample consisted of CD4+ T cells from blood buffy coats. CDR3 DNA: TGTGCCAGCCTTGAGGCGCTAGCGGGAGATGAGCAGTTCTTC. Its translation is CASLEALAGDEQFF.